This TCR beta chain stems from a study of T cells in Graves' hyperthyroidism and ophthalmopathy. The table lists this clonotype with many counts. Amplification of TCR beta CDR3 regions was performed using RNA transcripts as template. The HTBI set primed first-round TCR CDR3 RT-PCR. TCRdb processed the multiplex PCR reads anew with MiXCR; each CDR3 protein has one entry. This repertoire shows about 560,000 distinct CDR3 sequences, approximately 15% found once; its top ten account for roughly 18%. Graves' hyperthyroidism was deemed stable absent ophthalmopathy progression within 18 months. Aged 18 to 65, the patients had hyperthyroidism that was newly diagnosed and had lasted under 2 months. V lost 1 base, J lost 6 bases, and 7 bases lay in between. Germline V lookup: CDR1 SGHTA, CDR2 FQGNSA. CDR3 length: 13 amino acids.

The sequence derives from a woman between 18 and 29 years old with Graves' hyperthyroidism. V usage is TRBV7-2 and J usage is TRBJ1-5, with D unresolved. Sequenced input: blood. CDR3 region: CASSLDSSQPQHF. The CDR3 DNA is TGTGCCAGCAGCTTAGATTCTAGTCAGCCCCAGCATTTT.